Each of the 8 T cell receptor beta chains below was sequenced from the same sample in a study of cytomegalovirus exposure and HLA in healthy donors (dated by TCRdb to the late 2010s). The library was produced with the immunoSEQ multiplex PCR assay. For the multiplex PCR, a mixture combining 60 forward primers for TCR Vbeta segments and 13 reverse primers for TCR Jbeta segments was used. Imported from immuneACCESS, the table was reduced by TCRdb to in-frame sequences with V and J called. These copies leave out some clones; in studies compared against another copy, an unresolved V gene accounts for under half, and the cause of the remainder is not known. This sample holds 120,000 or so clones; around two thirds were observed only once. About 8.1% of the sample is in the top ten clones. Material: PBMCs. Receptors originate from a woman in her thirties or forties in good health and CMV-seropositive.

V usage is TRBV5-1 and J usage is TRBJ1-1; tentatively, D is TRBD1 (6 bases). The CDR3 length is 14 residues. The germline V and J ends were trimmed by 5 bases and 0 bases, with 11 bases remaining between them. Germline CDR1 and CDR2: SGHRS and YFSETQ. The CDR3 reads CASRETGLNTEAFF. The CDR3 DNA reads TGCGCCAGCAGAGAGACAGGTTTGAACACTGAAGCTTTCTTT.

V gene TRBV7-2 combines with J gene TRBJ2-5, with 7 bases aligning to TRBD1. The J call may not be correct, given that the DNA end is closer to TRBJ2-7. The germline CDR1 and CDR2 sequences are SGHTA and FQGNSA. The CDR3 runs 14 residues. CDR3 protein: CASSLGGQKYEQYF. DNA of the CDR3: TGTGCCAGCAGCTTAGGGGGACAGAAATACGAGCAGTACTTC.

The chain links TRBV6-1 to TRBJ2-7; maybe TRBD2 (6 bases). This CDR3 is 17 amino acids long. In germline, CDR1 is MNHNS, CDR2 SASEGT. V dropped 0 bases and J dropped 4 bases, with 19 bases sitting between them. CDR3 nucleotides: TGTGCCAGCAGTGAAGCGGAAGGAGGGGAGGCAGGGTACGAGCAGTACTTC. Translated: CASSEAEGGEAGYEQYF.

The genes are TRBV6-5 and TRBJ2-2; D perhaps matches TRBD2 (5 bases). The CDR3 is 16 amino acids. Trimming cost V 0 bases and J 1 base, with 9 bases left between them. In germline, CDR1 is MNHEY, CDR2 SVGAGI. The CDR3 DNA reads as TGTGCCAGCAGTTACTCGAGGGTAGAGAACACCGGGGAGCTGTTTTTT. Encoded protein: CASSYSRVENTGELFF.

This clone appeared a few times. The chain couples TRBV6-5 to TRBJ2-7; the match to TRBD1 covers 7 bases. J was trimmed by 4 bases and V by 6 bases; bases with no gene match: 6. Germline lookup yields CDR1 MNHEY and CDR2 SVGAGI. The CDR3 covers 13 residues. This CDR3 reads CASSINRGYEQYF. CDR3 sequence (DNA): TGTGCCAGCAGCATCAACAGGGGATACGAGCAGTACTTC.

The chain uses TRBV19 and TRBJ1-5; D ambiguous. V was trimmed by 6 bases and J by 3 bases, leaving 6 bases between them. Germline V gives CDR1 LNHDA, CDR2 SQIVND (reference sequence). The CDR3 extends over 12 amino acids. DNA of the CDR3: TGTGCCAGTAGGCAGGACAATCAGCCCCAGCATTTT. Residues: CASRQDNQPQHF.

The gene calls are TRBV16 and TRBJ1-1; D gene unclear. The CDR3 has 14 residues. Trimming left V 5 bases short and J 1 base short, with 11 bases between. CDR1 and CDR2 (germline): KGHSY, FQNENV. The CDR3 region has the DNA TGTGCCAGCAGCTCCCCTGGCGGGAACACTGAAGCTTTCTTT. It translates to CASSSPGGNTEAFF.

This clone was counted a single time. The V call is TRBV5-1, the J call TRBJ2-3; 8 bases line up with TRBD1. This CDR3 is 15 amino acids long. V shed 4 bases, J shed 0 bases, and the junction held 4 bases outside the gene matches. CDR1 and CDR2 (germline): SGHRS, YFSETQ. The CDR3: CASSPGQASTDTQYF. The CDR3 DNA sequence: TGCGCCAGCAGCCCGGGACAGGCTAGCACAGATACGCAGTATTTT.